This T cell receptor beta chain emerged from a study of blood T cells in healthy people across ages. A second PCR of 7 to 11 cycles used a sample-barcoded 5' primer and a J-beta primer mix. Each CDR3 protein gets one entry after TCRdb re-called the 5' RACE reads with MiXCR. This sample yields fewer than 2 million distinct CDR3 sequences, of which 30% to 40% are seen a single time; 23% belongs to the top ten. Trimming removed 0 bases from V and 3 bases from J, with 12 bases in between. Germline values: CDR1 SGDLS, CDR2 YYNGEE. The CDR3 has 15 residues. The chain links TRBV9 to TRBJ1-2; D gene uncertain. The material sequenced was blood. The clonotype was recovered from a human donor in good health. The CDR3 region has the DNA TGTGCCAGCAGCGTAGTCTCCACCCTCGACTATGGCTACACCTTC. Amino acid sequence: CASSVVSTLDYGYTF.